These T cell receptor beta chains were read from a single sample in a study of shared clonotypes between healthy human individuals. Here immunoSEQ multiplex PCR was the method, and the copy in TCRdb shows in-frame clones only, minus some. Of a few million clones listed, 93% are singletons. Sequenced sample: naive CD8+ T cells from PBMCs. The receptors stem from a man between 18 and 29 years old in good health. Some clones in this sample may be carry-over from other donors' samples. CDR3s leave out the opening cysteine and the closing phenylalanine or tryptophan. Size is omitted from some rows. Given values are once, few, many or a class for expanded clones.

TRBJ1-1	TRBV7-9	once	ASSLGTGGAGTEAF
TRBJ2-1	TRBV9	NA	ASSSLAAEQF
TRBJ2-7	TRBV7-9	once	ASSLAYMGQSYYEQY
TRBJ2-1	TRBV27	NA	ASSLGARGGNEQF
TRBJ2-1	TRBV5-1	NA	ASSLGGRIYNEQF
TRBJ1-1	TRBV6-4	NA	ASKEDRGLDTEAF
TRBJ2-1	TRBV28	NA	ASSWTSGHNEQF
TRBJ1-2	TRBV25-1	NA	ASSEQHPSEGYT
TRBJ2-5	TRBV27	NA	ASSPETGAQETQY
TRBJ2-2	TRBV27	NA	ASSLVLGYNTGELF
TRBJ2-1	TRBV4-3	once	ASSPEWTGVIYNEQF
TRBJ1-5	TRBV7-9	few	ASSLGVFWPQH
TRBJ2-7	TRBV29-1	NA	SVRTGSNEQY
TRBJ2-7	TRBV4-1	NA	ASSDAGTLYEQY